This T cell receptor (beta chain) was retrieved from a study of T-cell memory formation after mild COVID-19. Turning to the study itself: TCR clusters were mostly confined to one donor each. Overall study results and limits: Memory cells collected pre-infection included some clones that later responded, suggesting cross-reactive memory joined. Clones contracting over day 15 to 85 were CD4/CD8 balanced, with later expanders leaning CD4+.

This clonotype was seen a handful of times. Its antigen remains unknown. 5'RACE with constant-segment primers built TCRalpha and TCRbeta cDNA libraries with UMIs. TCRdb reprocessed the 5' RACE reads via MiXCR and lists one record per CDR3 protein. The profile shows about 410,000 distinct CDR3 sequences, about a sixth of them singletons. V trimming: 3 bases; J trimming: 3 bases; junction bases outside the gene matches: 4. This CDR3 comprises 16 residues. The source of this sequence is a man aged 18 to 30 who had mild COVID-19 (a few samples of this study predate the infection). Cell type and time point are not known. Specimen: PBMCs or a T cell subset sorted from them (not recorded which). The chain employs TRBV23-1 and TRBJ2-2; 10 nucleotides match TRBD1. TRBV23-1 is filed as an ORF, its function uncertain. The CDR3 DNA sequence: TGCGCCAGCAGTCATAGGGACAGGGGCTACACCGGGGAGCTGTTTTTT. It codes for CASSHRDRGYTGELFF.